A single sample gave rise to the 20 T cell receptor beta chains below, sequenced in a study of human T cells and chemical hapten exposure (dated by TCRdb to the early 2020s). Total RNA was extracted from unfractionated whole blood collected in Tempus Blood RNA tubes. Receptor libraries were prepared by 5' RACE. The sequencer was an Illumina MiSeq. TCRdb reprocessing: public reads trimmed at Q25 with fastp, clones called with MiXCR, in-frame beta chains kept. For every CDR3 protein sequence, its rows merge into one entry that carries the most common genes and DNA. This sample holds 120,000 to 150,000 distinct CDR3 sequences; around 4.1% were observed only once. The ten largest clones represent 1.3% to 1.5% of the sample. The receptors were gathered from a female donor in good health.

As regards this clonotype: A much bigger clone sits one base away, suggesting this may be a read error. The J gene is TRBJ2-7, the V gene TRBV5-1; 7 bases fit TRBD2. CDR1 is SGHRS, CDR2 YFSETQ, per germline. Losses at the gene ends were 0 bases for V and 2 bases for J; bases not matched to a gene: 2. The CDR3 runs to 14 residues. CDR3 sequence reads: CASSLGEGTYEQYF. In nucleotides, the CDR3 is TGCGCCAGCAGCTTGGGGGAGGGCACCTACGAGCAGTACTTC.

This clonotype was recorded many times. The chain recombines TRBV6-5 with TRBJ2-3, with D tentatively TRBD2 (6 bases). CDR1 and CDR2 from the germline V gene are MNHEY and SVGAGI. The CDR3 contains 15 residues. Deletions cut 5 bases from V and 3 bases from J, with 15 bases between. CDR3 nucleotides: TGTGCCAGCAGTACCCCCCGGGGGTTTACAGATACGCAGTATTTT. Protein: CASSTPRGFTDTQYF.

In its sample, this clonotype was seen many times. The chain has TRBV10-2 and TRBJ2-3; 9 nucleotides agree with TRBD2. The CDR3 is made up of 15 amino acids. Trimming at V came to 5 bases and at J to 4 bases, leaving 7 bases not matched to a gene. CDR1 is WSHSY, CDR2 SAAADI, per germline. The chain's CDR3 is CASSRGTSKSDTQYF. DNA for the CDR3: TGCGCCAGCAGTCGCGGGACTAGCAAATCAGATACGCAGTATTTT.

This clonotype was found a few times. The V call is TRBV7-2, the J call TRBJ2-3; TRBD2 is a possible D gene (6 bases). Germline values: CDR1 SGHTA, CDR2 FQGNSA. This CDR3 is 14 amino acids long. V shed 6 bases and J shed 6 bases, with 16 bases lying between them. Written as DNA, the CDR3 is TGTGCCAGCAGTCATAGACTAGTTGCGGATACGCAGTATTTT. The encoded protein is CASSHRLVADTQYF.

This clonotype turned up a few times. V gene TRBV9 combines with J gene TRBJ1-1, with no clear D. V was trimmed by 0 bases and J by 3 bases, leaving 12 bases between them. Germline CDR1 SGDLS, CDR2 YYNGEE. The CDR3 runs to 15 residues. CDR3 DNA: TGTGCCAGCAGCGTAGTAGCTAAGGGCCACACTGAAGCTTTCTTT. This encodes CASSVVAKGHTEAFF.

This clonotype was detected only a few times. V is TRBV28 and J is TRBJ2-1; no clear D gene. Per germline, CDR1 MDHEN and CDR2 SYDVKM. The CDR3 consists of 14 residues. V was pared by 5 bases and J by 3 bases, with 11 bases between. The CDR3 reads CASSPVGNYNEQFF. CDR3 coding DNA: TGTGCCAGCAGTCCGGTGGGTAACTACAATGAGCAGTTCTTC.

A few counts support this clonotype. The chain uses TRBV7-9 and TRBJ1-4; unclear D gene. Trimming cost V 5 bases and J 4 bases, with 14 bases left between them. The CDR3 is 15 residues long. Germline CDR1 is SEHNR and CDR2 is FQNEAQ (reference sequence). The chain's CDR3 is CASSPAGWGNEKLFF. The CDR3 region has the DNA TGTGCCAGCAGCCCAGCCGGATGGGGTAATGAAAAACTGTTTTTT. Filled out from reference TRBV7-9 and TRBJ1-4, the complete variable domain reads DTGVSQNPRHKITKRGQNVTFRCDPISEHNRLYWYRQTLGQGPEFLTYFQNEAQLEKSRLLSDRFSAERPKGSFSTLEIQRTEQGDSAMYLCASSPAGWGNEKLFFGSGTQLSVL.

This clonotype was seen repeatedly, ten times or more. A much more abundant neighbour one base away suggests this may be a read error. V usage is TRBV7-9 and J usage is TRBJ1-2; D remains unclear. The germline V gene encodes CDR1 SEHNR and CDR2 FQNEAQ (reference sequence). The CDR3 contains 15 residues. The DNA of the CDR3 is TGTGCCAGCAGCTTAGGTACAGCGTCTAACGATGGCTACACCTTC. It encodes CASSLGTASNDGYTF.

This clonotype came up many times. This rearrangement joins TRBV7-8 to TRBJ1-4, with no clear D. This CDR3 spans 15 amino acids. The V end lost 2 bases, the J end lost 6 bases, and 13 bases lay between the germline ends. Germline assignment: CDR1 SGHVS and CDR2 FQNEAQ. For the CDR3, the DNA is TGTGCCAGCAGCTTAACCCGGATTATAGATGAAAAACTGTTTTTT. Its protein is CASSLTRIIDEKLFF.

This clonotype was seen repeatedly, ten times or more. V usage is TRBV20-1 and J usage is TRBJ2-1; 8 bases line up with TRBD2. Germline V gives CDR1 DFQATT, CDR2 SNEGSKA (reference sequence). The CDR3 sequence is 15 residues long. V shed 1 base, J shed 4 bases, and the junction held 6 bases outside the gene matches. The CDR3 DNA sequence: TGCAGTGCTAGAGCGGGAGCGGGGGAGTACAATGAGCAGTTCTTC. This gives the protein CSARAGAGEYNEQFF.

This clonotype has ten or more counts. The CDR3 spells CASSQRGGYEQYF. CDR3 in DNA: TGTGCCAGCAGCCAACGGGGCGGGTACGAGCAGTACTTC. This chain joins TRBV3-1 and TRBJ2-7, with D possibly being TRBD1 or TRBD2 (5 bases each). This CDR3 spans 13 amino acids. Per the germline V gene, CDR1 is LGHDT and CDR2 is YNNKEL (reference sequence). V lost 2 bases and J lost 4, with 9 bases in between.

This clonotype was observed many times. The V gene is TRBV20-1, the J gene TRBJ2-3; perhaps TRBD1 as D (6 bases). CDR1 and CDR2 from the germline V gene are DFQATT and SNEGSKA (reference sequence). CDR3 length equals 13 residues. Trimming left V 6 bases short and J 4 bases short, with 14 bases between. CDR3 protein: CSAERRGPDTQYF. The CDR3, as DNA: TGCAGTGCCGAGCGCAGGGGACCAGATACGCAGTATTTT.

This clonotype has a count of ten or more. The CDR3 region is CASSPLDLYGYTF. In DNA, the CDR3 is TGTGCCAGCAGCCCGCTGGACCTCTATGGCTACACCTTC. V and J are TRBV6-1 and TRBJ1-2, with unresolved D. This CDR3 contains 13 residues. The V and J ends lost 6 bases and 4 bases respectively, with 12 bases between them. The V gene's germline CDR1 is MNHNS and CDR2 SASEGT.

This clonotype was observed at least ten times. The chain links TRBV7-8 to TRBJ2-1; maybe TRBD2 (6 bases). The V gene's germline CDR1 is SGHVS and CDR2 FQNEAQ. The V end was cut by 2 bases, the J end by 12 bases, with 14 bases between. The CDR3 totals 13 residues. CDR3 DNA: TGTGCCAGCAGCTTAAGGAAGGAGGGTGGGCAGTTCTTC. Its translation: CASSLRKEGGQFF.

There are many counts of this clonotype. CDR3 sequence: CATSDPGQPQHF. CDR3 coding DNA: TGTGCCACCAGTGATCCCGGACAGCCCCAGCATTTT. The chain is built from TRBV24-1 and TRBJ1-5; no firm D call. Germline assignment: CDR1 KGHDR and CDR2 SFDVKD. The CDR3 sequence is 12 residues long. Trimming stripped 3 bases from V and 7 bases from J, with 6 bases between.

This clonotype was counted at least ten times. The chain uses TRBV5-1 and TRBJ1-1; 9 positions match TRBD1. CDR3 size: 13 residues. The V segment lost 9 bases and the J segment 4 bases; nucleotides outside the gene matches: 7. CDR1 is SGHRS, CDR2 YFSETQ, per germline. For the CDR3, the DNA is TGCGCCACCTCCGGACAGGGGAGCACTGAAGCTTTCTTT. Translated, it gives CATSGQGSTEAFF. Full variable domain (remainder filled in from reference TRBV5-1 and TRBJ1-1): KAGVTQTPRYLIKTRGQQVTLSCSPISGHRSVSWYQQTPGQGLQFLFEYFSETQRNKGNFPGRFSGRQFSNSRSEMNVSTLELGDSALYLCATSGQGSTEAFFGQGTRLTVV.

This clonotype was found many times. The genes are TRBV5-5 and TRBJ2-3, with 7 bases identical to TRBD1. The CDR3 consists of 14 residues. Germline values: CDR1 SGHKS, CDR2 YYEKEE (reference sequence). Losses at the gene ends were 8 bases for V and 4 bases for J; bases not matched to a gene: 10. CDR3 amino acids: CASRTGDWADTQYF. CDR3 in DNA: TGTGCCAGTAGAACAGGGGATTGGGCAGATACGCAGTATTTT.

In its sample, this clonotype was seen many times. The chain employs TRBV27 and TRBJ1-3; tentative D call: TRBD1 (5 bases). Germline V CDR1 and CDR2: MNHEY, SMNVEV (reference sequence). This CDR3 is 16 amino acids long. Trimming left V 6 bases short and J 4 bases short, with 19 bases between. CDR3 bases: TGTGCCAGCAGGCCCGCTCAGGGTTGGAGAGGAAACACCATATATTTT. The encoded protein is CASRPAQGWRGNTIYF.

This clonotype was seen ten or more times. Here the CDR3 DNA reads TGTGCCAGCAGCAAGCAGGGGGATCAGCCCCAGCATTTT. Translation: CASSKQGDQPQHF. The gene calls are TRBV7-2 and TRBJ1-5, with 7 bases matching TRBD1. The CDR3 spans 13 residues. V shed 5 bases and J 5 bases; nucleotides not matched to a gene: 3. CDR1 and CDR2 from the germline V gene are SGHTA and FQGNSA.

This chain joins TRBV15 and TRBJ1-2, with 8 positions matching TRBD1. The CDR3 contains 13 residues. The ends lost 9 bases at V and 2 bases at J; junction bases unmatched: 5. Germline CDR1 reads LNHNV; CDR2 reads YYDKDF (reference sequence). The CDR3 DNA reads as TGTGCCACAGCAACAGGGGGGAACTATGGCTACACCTTC. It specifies CATATGGNYGYTF. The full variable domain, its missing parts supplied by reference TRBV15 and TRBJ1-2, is DAMVIQNPRYQVTQFGKPVTLSCSQTLNHNVMYWYQQKSSQAPKLLFHYYDKDFNNEADTPDNFQSRRPNTSFCFLDIRSPGLGDTAMYLCATATGGNYGYTFGSGTRLTVV.